The 10 T cell receptor beta chains reported below all come from one sample, sequenced in a study of neurological immune-mediated disorders. TCRdb ran MiXCR on the 5' RACE reads and lists one entry per CDR3 protein. The sample holds under 60,000 distinct CDR3 sequences; 10% are singletons and the top ten take 21%. Sequencing input: PBMCs. These receptors came from a woman aged 40 to 50 with HTLV-1-associated myelopathy (HAM/TSP).

This clonotype was detected many times. This sequence joins TRBV7-2 and TRBJ2-3, with 9 positions matching TRBD2. This CDR3 region has 19 residues. The germline CDR1 and CDR2 sequences are SGHTA and FQGNSA. The V segment lost 0 bases and the J segment 2 bases; nucleotides outside the gene matches: 12. The CDR3 protein is CASSLASPEAGGLTDTQYF. The DNA of the CDR3 is TGTGCCAGCAGCTTAGCTAGCCCAGAAGCGGGGGGACTCACAGATACGCAGTATTTT.

This clonotype was detected a few times. The chain joins TRBV20-1 to TRBJ1-6, with 7 bases matching TRBD1. CDR3 size: 13 residues. J gave up 5 bases and V 8 bases, and 6 bases lay outside the gene matches. Germline values: CDR1 DFQATT, CDR2 SNEGSKA (reference sequence). CDR3 bases: TGCAGTACTCAGGACAGGAATAATTCACCCCTCCACTTT. This encodes CSTQDRNNSPLHF.

At least ten counts were recorded for this clonotype. The V and J genes are TRBV6-1 and TRBJ2-7, with 9 nucleotides matching TRBD1. After removal of 4 bases from V and 6 bases from J, the junction contained 10 bases not matched to a gene. Germline values: CDR1 MNHNS, CDR2 SASEGT. CDR3 length equals 15 residues. The chain's CDR3 is CASSGPGQGSFEQYF. CDR3 in DNA: TGTGCCAGCAGTGGACCGGGACAGGGATCTTTCGAGCAGTACTTC.

This clonotype occurred many times. The chain employs TRBV21-1 and TRBJ1-5. TRBV21-1 is marked as a pseudogene. The CDR3 runs 16 residues. The DNA of the CDR3 is TGTGCCAGCAGCAAAGTAGAGTCAAGGGGAGGTCAGCCCCAGCATTTT. Translation: CASSKVESRGGQPQHF.

This clonotype was detected many times. The V and J genes are TRBV20-1 and TRBJ2-5; D unresolved. Trimming took 6 bases from V and 7 from J, leaving 15 bases between them. This CDR3 spans 12 amino acids. The V gene's germline CDR1 is DFQATT and CDR2 SNEGSKA (reference sequence). The DNA of the CDR3 is TGCAGTGCCCAACCCTTTCTTGGGACCCAGTACTTC. Translation: CSAQPFLGTQYF.

This clonotype was picked up many times. This chain joins TRBV2 and TRBJ2-2; 9 bases match TRBD1. Germline trimming cut 2 bases from V and 5 bases from J; bases unmatched to any gene: 3. From germline, CDR1 is SNHLY and CDR2 FYNNEI. The CDR3 spans 15 residues. The CDR3 spells CASSERDRVTGELFF. In DNA, the CDR3 is TGTGCCAGCAGTGAACGGGACAGGGTTACCGGGGAGCTGTTTTTT.

This clonotype was detected ten times or more. The chain recombines TRBV19 with TRBJ2-3; the D is unclear. The germline gives CDR1 LNHDA, CDR2 SQIVND (reference sequence). Trimming stripped 5 bases from V and 0 bases from J, with 12 bases between. CDR3 length: 15 residues. The CDR3 protein is CASSPSNPSTDTQYF. The CDR3 DNA is TGTGCCAGTAGTCCTTCTAACCCTAGCACAGATACGCAGTATTTT.

This clonotype was detected ten times or more. This chain uses TRBV6-5 with TRBJ2-1, with 8 bases fitting TRBD1. Germline lookup yields CDR1 MNHEY and CDR2 SVGAGI. Losses at the gene ends were 7 bases for V and 3 bases for J; bases not matched to a gene: 8. The CDR3 spans 15 residues. This CDR3 reads CASTLRDRGYNEQFF. As DNA, the CDR3 is TGTGCCAGCACTCTCCGCGACAGGGGCTACAATGAGCAGTTCTTC.

This clonotype was seen many times. CDR3 bases: TGCGCCAGCAGCCAAGATCCCCCAAGGGGGAGCTCCTACAATGAGCAGTTCTTC. Encoded protein: CASSQDPPRGSSYNEQFF. The rearrangement uses TRBV4-3 and TRBJ2-1; D is perhaps TRBD1 (6 bases). V dropped 0 bases and J dropped 0 bases, with 15 bases sitting between them. CDR1 and CDR2 (germline): LGHNA, YSLEER. The CDR3 has 18 residues.

The table lists this clonotype with many counts. This sequence joins TRBV27 and TRBJ2-7; a possible D gene is TRBD1 (6 bases). CDR1 is MNHEY and CDR2 is SMNVEV in the germline V gene (reference sequence). The V end was cut by 5 bases, the J end by 0 bases, with 17 bases between. The CDR3 is 16 amino acids. The CDR3 nucleotides are TGTGCCAGCAGTCCAACAGACAGGCTTTTCTCCTACGAGCAGTACTTC. It codes for CASSPTDRLFSYEQYF.